The 23 T cell receptor beta chains listed next were all sequenced from one sample in a study of Graves' ophthalmopathy and Graves' hyperthyroidism (dated by TCRdb to 2016 to 2019). TCRdb lists the instrument as Illumina HiSeq 2000. For repertoire sequencing, the TCR beta CDR3 regions were amplified from RNA transcripts. The first round of RT-PCR was done with HTBI primers and the Qiagen OneStep RT-PCR kit, and was followed by a second round of multiplex PCR, then size selection and purification. In TCRdb, the public reads were trimmed at Q25 with fastp and aligned with MiXCR, with productive beta chains retained. Entries are consolidated by CDR3 protein sequence, retaining the most common genes and DNA. The sample records 350,000 to 400,000 distinct CDR3 sequences, roughly 18% of which are singletons. The top ten clonotypes cover roughly 1.6% of the sample. Sample: peripheral blood. Every receptor here comes from a woman between 18 and 30 years old with Graves' ophthalmopathy. Donor details come from another sample of the same person, matched by shared clones.

At least ten counts were recorded for this clonotype. The J gene is TRBJ1-2, the V gene TRBV28; D ambiguous. This CDR3 spans 10 amino acids. Germline-derived CDR1 and CDR2 are MDHEN and SYDVKM. Deletions cut 5 bases from V and 8 bases from J, with 6 bases between. CDR3 sequence reads: CASSKQGYTF. The CDR3 DNA sequence: TGTGCCAGCAGTAAACAGGGCTACACCTTC.

The J gene is TRBJ2-5, the V gene TRBV7-9; 9 positions agree with TRBD2. This CDR3 region has 14 residues. V trimming: 5 bases; J trimming: 3 bases; junction bases outside the gene matches: 4. Germline V gene sequence: CDR1 SEHNR, CDR2 FQNEAQ (reference sequence). In DNA form, the CDR3 reads TGTGCCAGCAGCCTTAGCGGGAGAGAAGAGACCCAGTACTTC. Protein sequence: CASSLSGREETQYF.

This clonotype was picked up a small number of times. The gene calls are TRBV6-2 or TRBV6-3 and TRBJ2-7; D not certain. V lost 7 bases and J lost 2, with 9 bases in between. The CDR3 loop spans 12 amino acids. The germline V gene encodes CDR1 MNHEY and CDR2 SVGEGT. The DNA of the CDR3 is TGTGCCAGCACCATAAAGCCCTACGAGCAGTACTTC. Translation gives CASTIKPYEQYF.

This clonotype has a count of ten or more. This chain uses TRBV28 with TRBJ2-5; no clear D gene. Germline V gives CDR1 MDHEN, CDR2 SYDVKM. V was pared by 4 bases and J by 2 bases, with 5 bases between. The length of the CDR3 is 12 residues. The DNA for the CDR3 is TGTGCCAGCAGTTCCCAACAAGAGACCCAGTACTTC. It is translated as CASSSQQETQYF.

The chain is built from TRBV6-2 or TRBV6-3 and TRBJ2-2; 10 bases align to TRBD1. Germline lookup yields CDR1 MNHEY and CDR2 SVGEGT. This CDR3 is 13 amino acids long. V lost 6 bases to trimming and J lost 7 bases; unmatched junction nucleotides: 2. The CDR3 nucleotides are TGTGCCAGCAGGGGACAGGGGAACGGGGAGCTGTTTTTT. It yields the protein CASRGQGNGELFF.

Many counts were recorded for this clonotype. CDR3 bases: TGTGCCAGTAGTGTGCCGGGACAGGGGTTTTCACCCCTCCACTTT. Its protein product is CASSVPGQGFSPLHF. V usage is TRBV19 and J usage is TRBJ1-6, with TRBD1 identical over 10 bases. CDR3 length: 15 amino acids. With V trimmed by 5 bases and J by 9 bases, 7 bases remained unmatched. Germline CDR1 reads LNHDA; CDR2 reads SQIVND (reference sequence).

This clonotype was counted a single time. V usage is TRBV7-2 and J usage is TRBJ2-7; tentative D call: TRBD1 (6 bases). This CDR3 is built from 15 residues. Trimming removed 1 base at V and 5 bases at J, with 15 bases between. Germline assignment: CDR1 SGHTA and CDR2 FQGNSA. As DNA, the CDR3 is TGTGCCAGCAGCTTAGACCTGGGGGCTCTGAACGAGCAGTACTTC. It specifies CASSLDLGALNEQYF.

There are many counts of this clonotype. DNA of the CDR3: TGTGCCTGGAGTGTACGGGGGCAAGAGACCCAGTACTTC. Translating it yields CAWSVRGQETQYF. V and J are TRBV30 and TRBJ2-5; a weak D match, TRBD2 (6 bases). CDR3 length: 13 residues. The germline V gene has CDR1 GTSNPN and CDR2 SVGIG (reference sequence). V was shortened by 0 bases and J by 2 bases, with 7 bases between the two germline ends.

This clonotype was counted ten times or more. CDR3 region: CASLRWVFPKREQYF. The CDR3 DNA follows: TGTGCCAGCCTACGGTGGGTCTTCCCAAAGCGGGAGCAGTACTTC. The chain joins TRBV2 to TRBJ2-7, with D possibly TRBD2 on 5 matching bases. Per the germline V gene, CDR1 is SNHLY and CDR2 is FYNNEI. V was clipped by 8 bases and J by 7 bases, with 24 bases between them. This CDR3 spans 15 amino acids.

In its sample, this clonotype was seen many times. The rearrangement uses TRBV20-1 and TRBJ2-7, with 7 bases fitting TRBD1. This CDR3 has 13 residues. Germline V CDR1 and CDR2: DFQATT, SNEGSKA (reference sequence). The V gene end was trimmed by 6 bases and the J gene end by 4 bases; junction bases not matched to a gene: 9. Here the CDR3 DNA reads TGCAGTGCCCCAGGTATGGGACAGTACGAGCAGTACTTC. It specifies CSAPGMGQYEQYF.

This clonotype was recorded many times. This chain uses TRBV7-2 with TRBJ1-2; the match to TRBD1 covers 10 bases. The length of the CDR3 is 13 residues. Looked up from germline, CDR1 is SGHTA and CDR2 is FQGNSA. The V and J ends lost 4 bases and 6 bases, in that order; junction bases with no gene match: 2. In DNA, the CDR3 is TGTGCCAGCAGCTCGGACAGGGGGAATGGCTACACCTTC. Amino acid sequence: CASSSDRGNGYTF.

This clonotype was seen at least ten times. The chain uses TRBV7-2 and TRBJ2-7; D possibly corresponds to TRBD1 (6 bases). Germline V CDR1 and CDR2: SGHTA, FQGNSA. The CDR3 sequence is 14 residues long. Between the trimmed V and J ends, which lost 7 bases and 5 bases, there was a span of 18 bases. The CDR3 bases are TGTGCCAGCACCACCGGGACAAGGGGTAACGAGCAGTACTTC. Translated, it gives CASTTGTRGNEQYF.

The CDR3 loop reads CASRRDRNNPLPYEQYF. Written as DNA, the CDR3 is TGTGCCAGCAGGAGGGACAGGAACAATCCTCTTCCCTACGAGCAGTACTTC. The chain has TRBV28 and TRBJ2-7, with TRBD1 matching 8 bases. Trimming at V came to 6 bases and at J to 2 bases, leaving 15 bases not matched to a gene. The germline V gene has CDR1 MDHEN and CDR2 SYDVKM. This CDR3 is built from 17 residues.

The chain is built from TRBV11-3 and TRBJ1-1, with D tentatively TRBD1 (5 bases). CDR1 SGHNT and CDR2 YENEEA come from the germline V gene. The ends were cut back, 5 bases at V and 4 bases at J, with 14 bases in the middle. The CDR3 spans 14 residues. CDR3 DNA sequence: TGTGCCAGCAGCACCGGTCGGGGCAGCACTGAAGCTTTCTTT. Amino acid sequence: CASSTGRGSTEAFF.

This clonotype was recorded many times. V usage is TRBV20-1 and J usage is TRBJ2-2, with 9 bases aligning to TRBD1. CDR1 DFQATT and CDR2 SNEGSKA come from the germline V gene (reference sequence). J was trimmed by 1 base and V by 2 bases; bases with no gene match: 8. The CDR3 extends over 17 amino acids. CDR3 in DNA: TGCAGTGCTAGAAAGAGGGCGGGACAGGGGAACACCGGGGAGCTGTTTTTT. Residues: CSARKRAGQGNTGELFF.

This clonotype appeared many times. The chain carries TRBV19 and TRBJ1-2, with 9 bases fitting TRBD1. With V trimmed by 5 bases and J by 2 bases, 12 bases remained unmatched. Germline lookup yields CDR1 LNHDA and CDR2 SQIVND (reference sequence). The CDR3 contains 17 residues. The CDR3 DNA follows: TGTGCCAGTAGTTTCTCCCGGGACAGGGCTCGGAACTATGGCTACACCTTC. This translates into CASSFSRDRARNYGYTF.

This clonotype was seen ten or more times. This rearrangement joins TRBV20-1 to TRBJ2-7; TRBD1 matches at 9 bases. The CDR3 contains 14 residues. CDR1 is DFQATT, CDR2 SNEGSKA, per germline (reference sequence). J was trimmed by 4 bases and V by 5 bases; bases with no gene match: 9. For the CDR3, the DNA is TGCAGTGCTCCCGGGACAGGGTATCTTTACGAGCAGTACTTC. Encoded protein: CSAPGTGYLYEQYF.

This clonotype occurred many times. V is TRBV20-1 and J is TRBJ2-7; maybe TRBD1 (5 bases). The CDR3 totals 12 residues. Germline CDR1 DFQATT, CDR2 SNEGSKA (reference sequence). V lost 4 bases to trimming and J lost 3 bases, with 10 bases between them. In DNA form, the CDR3 reads TGCAGTGCTAAAGACAGAAACTACGAGCAGTACTTC. Amino acids: CSAKDRNYEQYF.

This clonotype was detected many times. The chain combines TRBV12-3 or TRBV12-4 with TRBJ1-1; possible D gene TRBD1, 6 bases. The V end lost 8 bases, the J end lost 4 bases, and 26 bases lay between the germline ends. The length of the CDR3 is 17 residues. The CDR3 DNA sequence: TGTGCCAGCTACTCGCATATGGGGGGGCAGATCCGCACTGAAGCTTTCTTT. This gives the protein CASYSHMGGQIRTEAFF.

This clonotype has ten or more counts. This rearrangement joins TRBV27 to TRBJ1-5; 7 bases fit TRBD1. The germline V gene encodes CDR1 MNHEY and CDR2 SMNVEV (reference sequence). The J segment lost 1 base and the V segment lost 2 bases, leaving 8 bases of the junction unmatched. The CDR3 covers 17 residues. The CDR3 loop is CASSLEGGLGSNQPQHF. The CDR3 bases are TGTGCCAGCAGTTTAGAAGGGGGCCTGGGGAGCAATCAGCCCCAGCATTTT.

This clonotype was counted ten times or more. The chain employs TRBV7-2 and TRBJ2-3; TRBD2 matches 8 bases. Germline V lookup: CDR1 SGHTA, CDR2 FQGNSA. With 5 bases clipped from V and 4 bases from J, the junction kept 17 bases outside the gene matches. The CDR3 is 18 amino acids. CDR3 loop: CASSPTFRGGPGSDTQYF. DNA of the CDR3: TGTGCCAGCAGCCCCACCTTTCGCGGGGGGCCCGGGTCAGATACGCAGTATTTT.

This clonotype was picked up many times. The chain recombines TRBV4-3 with TRBJ2-2, with D possibly being TRBD1 (6 bases). CDR3 length equals 16 residues. Trimming shortened V by 1 base and J by 5 bases, and 14 bases separated the two germline ends. Germline lookup yields CDR1 LGHNA and CDR2 YSLEER. The CDR3 DNA is TGCGCCAGCAGCCAAGGCCAGGGGTGGCCGACCGGGGAGCTGTTTTTT. This gives the protein CASSQGQGWPTGELFF.

This clonotype appeared many times. The J gene is TRBJ2-7, the V gene TRBV12-3 or TRBV12-4; 8 nucleotides agree with TRBD2. CDR3 length: 14 residues. V dropped 0 bases and J dropped 7; count of bases not matched to a gene: 5. This CDR3 reads CASSLASGAWEQYF. DNA for the CDR3: TGTGCCAGCAGTTTAGCTAGCGGGGCCTGGGAGCAGTACTTC.